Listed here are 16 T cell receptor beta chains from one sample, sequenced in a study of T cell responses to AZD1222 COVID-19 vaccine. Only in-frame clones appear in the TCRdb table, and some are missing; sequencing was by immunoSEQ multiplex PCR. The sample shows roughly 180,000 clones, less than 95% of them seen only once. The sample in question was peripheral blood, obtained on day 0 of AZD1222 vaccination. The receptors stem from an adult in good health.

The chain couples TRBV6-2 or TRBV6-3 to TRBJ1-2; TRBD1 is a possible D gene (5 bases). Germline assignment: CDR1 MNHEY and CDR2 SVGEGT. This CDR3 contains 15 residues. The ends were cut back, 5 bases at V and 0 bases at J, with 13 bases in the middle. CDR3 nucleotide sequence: TGTGCCAGCAGTGGACCCAGGGTCTCTAACTATGGCTACACCTTC. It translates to CASSGPRVSNYGYTF.

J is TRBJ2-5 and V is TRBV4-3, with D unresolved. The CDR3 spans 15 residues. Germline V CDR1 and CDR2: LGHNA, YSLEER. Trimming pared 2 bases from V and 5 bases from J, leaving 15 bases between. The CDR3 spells CASSQTTVGLETQYF. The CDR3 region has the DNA TGCGCCAGCAGCCAAACCACCGTGGGCCTCGAGACCCAGTACTTC.

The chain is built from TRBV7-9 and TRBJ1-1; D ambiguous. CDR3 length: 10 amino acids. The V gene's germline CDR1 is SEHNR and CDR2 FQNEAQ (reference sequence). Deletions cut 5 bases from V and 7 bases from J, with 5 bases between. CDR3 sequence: CASSTFEAFF. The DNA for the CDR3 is TGTGCCAGCAGCACCTTTGAAGCTTTCTTT. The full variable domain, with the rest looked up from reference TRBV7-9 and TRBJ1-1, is DTGVSQNPRHKITKRGQNVTFRCDPISEHNRLYWYRQTLGQGPEFLTYFQNEAQLEKSRLLSDRFSAERPKGSFSTLEIQRTEQGDSAMYLCASSTFEAFFGQGTRLTVV.

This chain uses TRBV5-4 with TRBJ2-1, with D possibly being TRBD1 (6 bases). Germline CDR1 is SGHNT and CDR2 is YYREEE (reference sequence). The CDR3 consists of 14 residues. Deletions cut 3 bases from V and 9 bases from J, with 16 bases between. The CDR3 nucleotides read TGTGCCAGCAGCTACGACAGGATTGGGGGTGAGCAGTTCTTC. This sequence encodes CASSYDRIGGEQFF.

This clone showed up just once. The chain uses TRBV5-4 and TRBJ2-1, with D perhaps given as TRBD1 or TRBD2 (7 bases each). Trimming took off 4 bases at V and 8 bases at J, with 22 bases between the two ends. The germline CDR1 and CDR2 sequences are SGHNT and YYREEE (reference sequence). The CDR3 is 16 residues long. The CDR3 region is CASSAVADRAGDEQFF. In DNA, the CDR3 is TGTGCCAGCAGCGCCGTTGCAGACAGGGCGGGAGATGAGCAGTTCTTC.

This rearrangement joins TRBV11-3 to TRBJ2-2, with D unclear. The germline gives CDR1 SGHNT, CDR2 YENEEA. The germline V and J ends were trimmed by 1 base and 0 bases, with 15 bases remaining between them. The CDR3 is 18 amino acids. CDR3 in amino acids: CASSLAVSLGPNTGELFF. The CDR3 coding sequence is TGTGCCAGCAGCTTAGCGGTCAGTTTAGGTCCGAACACCGGGGAGCTGTTTTTT.

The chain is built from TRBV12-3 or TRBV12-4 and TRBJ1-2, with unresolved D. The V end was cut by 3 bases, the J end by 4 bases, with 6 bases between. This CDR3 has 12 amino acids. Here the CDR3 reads CASSFGSYGYTF. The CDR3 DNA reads TGTGCCAGCAGTTTTGGCTCCTATGGCTACACCTTC.

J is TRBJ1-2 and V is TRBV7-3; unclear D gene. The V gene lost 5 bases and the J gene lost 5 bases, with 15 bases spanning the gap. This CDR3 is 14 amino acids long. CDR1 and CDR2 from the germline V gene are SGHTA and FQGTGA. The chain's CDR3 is CASSLGGHGYGYTF. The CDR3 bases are TGTGCCAGCAGCCTGGGTGGGCATGGGTATGGCTACACCTTC.

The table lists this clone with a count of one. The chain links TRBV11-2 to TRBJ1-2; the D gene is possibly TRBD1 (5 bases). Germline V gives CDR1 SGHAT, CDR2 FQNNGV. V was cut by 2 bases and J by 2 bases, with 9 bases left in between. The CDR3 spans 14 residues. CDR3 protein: CASSLRQRNYGYTF. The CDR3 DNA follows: TGTGCCAGCAGCTTACGACAGAGAAACTATGGCTACACCTTC. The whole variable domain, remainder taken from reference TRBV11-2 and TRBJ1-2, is EAGVAQSPRYKIIEKRQSVAFWCNPISGHATLYWYQQILGQGPKLLIQFQNNGVVDDSQLPKDRFSAERLKGVDSTLKIQPAKLEDSAVYLCASSLRQRNYGYTFGSGTRLTVV.

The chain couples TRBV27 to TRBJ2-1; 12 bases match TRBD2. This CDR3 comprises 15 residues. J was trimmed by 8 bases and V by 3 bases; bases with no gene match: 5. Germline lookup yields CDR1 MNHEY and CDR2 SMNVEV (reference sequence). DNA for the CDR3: TGTGCCAGCAGTTTCCCGGGACTAGCGGGTCATGAGCAGTTCTTC. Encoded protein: CASSFPGLAGHEQFF.

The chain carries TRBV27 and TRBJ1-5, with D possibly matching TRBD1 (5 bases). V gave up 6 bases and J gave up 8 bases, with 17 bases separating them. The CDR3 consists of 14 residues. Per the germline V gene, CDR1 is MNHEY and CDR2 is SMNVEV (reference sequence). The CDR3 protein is CASSPRGDYKPQHF. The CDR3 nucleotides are TGTGCCAGCAGCCCTAGGGGAGACTACAAGCCCCAGCATTTT.

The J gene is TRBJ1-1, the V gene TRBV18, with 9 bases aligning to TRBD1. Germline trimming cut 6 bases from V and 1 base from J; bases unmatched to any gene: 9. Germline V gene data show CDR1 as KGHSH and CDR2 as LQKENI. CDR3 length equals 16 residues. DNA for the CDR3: TGTGCCAGCTCCGACCTTCCGGGACAGGGGAACACTGAAGCTTTCTTT. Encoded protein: CASSDLPGQGNTEAFF.

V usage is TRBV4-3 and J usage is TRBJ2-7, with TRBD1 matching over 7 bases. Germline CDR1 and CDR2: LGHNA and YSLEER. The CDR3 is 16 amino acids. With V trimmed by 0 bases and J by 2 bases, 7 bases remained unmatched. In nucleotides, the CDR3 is TGCGCCAGCAGCCAAGACGCGACAGGGACCCCCTACGAGCAGTACTTC. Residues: CASSQDATGTPYEQYF.

CDR3 bases: TGTGCCAGCAGCTTAGCATCTTACACTGAAGCTTTCTTT. Translating gives CASSLASYTEAFF. The rearrangement joins TRBV7-2 to TRBJ1-1; D remains unclear. The V end lost 0 bases, the J end lost 3 bases, and 5 bases lay between the germline ends. CDR1 and CDR2 (germline): SGHTA, FQGNSA. There are 13 residues in the CDR3.

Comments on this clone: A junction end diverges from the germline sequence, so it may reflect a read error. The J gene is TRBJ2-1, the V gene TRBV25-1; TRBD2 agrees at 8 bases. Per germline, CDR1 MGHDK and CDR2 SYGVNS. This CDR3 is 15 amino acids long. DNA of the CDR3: TGTGCCAGCAGTGAGGCCGGGGGGGCCTACCATGAGCAGTTCTTC. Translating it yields CASSEAGGAYHEQFF.

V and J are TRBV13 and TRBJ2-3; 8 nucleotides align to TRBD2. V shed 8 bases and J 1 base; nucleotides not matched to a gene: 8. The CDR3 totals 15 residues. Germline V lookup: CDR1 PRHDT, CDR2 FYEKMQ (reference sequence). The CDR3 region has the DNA TGTGCCAGCCGGCCCAGGCGGGGGGGCACAGATACGCAGTATTTT. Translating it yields CASRPRRGGTDTQYF.